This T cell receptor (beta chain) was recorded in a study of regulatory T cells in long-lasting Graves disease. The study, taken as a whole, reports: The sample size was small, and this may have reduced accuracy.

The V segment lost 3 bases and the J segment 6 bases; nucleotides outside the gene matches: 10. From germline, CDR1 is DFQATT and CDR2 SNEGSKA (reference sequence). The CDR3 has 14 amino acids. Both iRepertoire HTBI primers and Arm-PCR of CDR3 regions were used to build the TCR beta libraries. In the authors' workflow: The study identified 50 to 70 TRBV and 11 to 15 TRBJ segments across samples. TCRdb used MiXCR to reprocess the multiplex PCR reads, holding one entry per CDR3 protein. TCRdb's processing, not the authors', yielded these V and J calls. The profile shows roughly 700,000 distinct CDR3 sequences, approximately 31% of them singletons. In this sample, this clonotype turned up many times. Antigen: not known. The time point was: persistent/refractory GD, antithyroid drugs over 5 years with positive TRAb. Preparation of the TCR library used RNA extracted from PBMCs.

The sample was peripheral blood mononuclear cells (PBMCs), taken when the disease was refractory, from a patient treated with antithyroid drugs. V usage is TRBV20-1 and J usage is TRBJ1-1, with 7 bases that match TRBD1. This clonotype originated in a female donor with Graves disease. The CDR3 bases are TGCAGTGCTAGCCGAACAGGGGAGGCCCCTGAAGCTTTCTTT. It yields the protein CSASRTGEAPEAFF.